A selection of T cell receptor beta chains follows, all from one sample in a study of cytomegalovirus exposure and HLA in healthy donors. TCRdb's table, derived via immunoSEQ multiplex PCR, lists solely in-frame clones and lacks some. Seen here are 160,000 or so clones, roughly 80% observed once, and the top ten hold around 2.4%. Sequenced: PBMCs. The source of these receptors is a female donor in good health and CMV-seronegative. CDR3s include the opening cysteine and the closing phenylalanine or tryptophan. The D gene is left open where the match is weak. Clone size is shown for a subset of rows, as once, few, many or a class of expanded clone.

clone size: -; D gene: TRBD2; V gene: TRBV6-5; J gene: TRBJ2-1; CDR3 protein: CASSYRAGGGYNEQFF; CDR3 DNA: TGTGCCAGCAGTTATCGGGCGGGAGGGGGTTACAATGAGCAGTTCTTC
clone size: -; D gene: -; V gene: TRBV11-2; J gene: TRBJ1-5; CDR3 protein: CASSLAAGNQPQHF; CDR3 DNA: TGTGCCAGCAGCTTAGCGGCAGGGAATCAGCCCCAGCATTTT
clone size: -; D gene: TRBD1; V gene: TRBV11-1; J gene: TRBJ2-5; CDR3 protein: CASSRGTEETQYF; CDR3 DNA: TGTGCCAGCAGCCGTGGGACAGAAGAGACCCAGTACTTC
clone size: -; D gene: TRBD2; V gene: TRBV4-3; J gene: TRBJ2-1; CDR3 protein: CASSSLAGANEQFF; CDR3 DNA: TGCGCCAGCAGCTCACTAGCGGGAGCCAATGAGCAGTTCTTC
clone size: -; D gene: -; V gene: TRBV5-1; J gene: TRBJ1-3; CDR3 protein: CASTAVLGGNTIYF; CDR3 DNA: TGCGCCAGCACGGCGGTTCTGGGTGGAAACACCATATATTTT
clone size: -; D gene: TRBD2; V gene: TRBV29-1; J gene: TRBJ2-4; CDR3 protein: CSVQTSGKNIQYF; CDR3 DNA: TGCAGCGTCCAGACTAGCGGGAAAAACATTCAGTACTTC
clone size: -; D gene: -; V gene: TRBV15; J gene: TRBJ2-2; CDR3 protein: CATSSGRRYTGELFF; CDR3 DNA: TGTGCCACCAGCTCTGGCCGGAGATACACCGGGGAGCTGTTTTTT
clone size: once; D gene: TRBD2; V gene: TRBV27; J gene: TRBJ2-7; CDR3 protein: CASSSSGRGSYEQYF; CDR3 DNA: TGTGCCAGCAGTTCTAGCGGGAGGGGCTCCTACGAGCAGTACTTC
clone size: -; D gene: -; V gene: TRBV2; J gene: TRBJ2-5; CDR3 protein: CASSGLYSQETQYF; CDR3 DNA: TGTGCCAGCAGTGGCCTTTACAGCCAAGAGACCCAGTACTTC
clone size: few; D gene: -; V gene: TRBV7-9; J gene: TRBJ1-1; CDR3 protein: CASSFAEQAGFF; CDR3 DNA: TGTGCCAGCAGCTTCGCGGAACAGGCCGGTTTCTTT
clone size: -; D gene: -; V gene: TRBV7-8; J gene: TRBJ1-1; CDR3 protein: CASTRRGNTEAFF; CDR3 DNA: TGTGCCAGCACCCGGAGGGGGAACACTGAAGCTTTCTTT
clone size: -; D gene: TRBD1; V gene: TRBV6-6; J gene: TRBJ2-7; CDR3 protein: CASRPTGTGDYEQYF; CDR3 DNA: TGTGCCAGCAGGCCGACCGGGACAGGGGACTACGAGCAGTACTTC
clone size: few; D gene: TRBD2; V gene: TRBV5-1; J gene: TRBJ2-7; CDR3 protein: CASRPAGSSYEQYF; CDR3 DNA: TGCGCCAGCAGGCCAGCGGGGAGCTCCTACGAGCAGTACTTC
clone size: few; D gene: -; V gene: TRBV7-2; J gene: TRBJ2-1; CDR3 protein: CASSPYGDEQFF; CDR3 DNA: TGTGCCAGCAGCCCGTACGGTGATGAGCAGTTCTTC
clone size: -; D gene: -; V gene: TRBV6-5; J gene: TRBJ2-7; CDR3 protein: CASRSPFNYEQYF; CDR3 DNA: TGTGCCAGCAGATCTCCTTTTAACTACGAGCAGTACTTC
clone size: -; D gene: -; V gene: TRBV6-5; J gene: TRBJ2-3; CDR3 protein: CASGGGRGTDTQYF; CDR3 DNA: TGTGCCAGCGGAGGCGGTCGGGGCACAGATACGCAGTATTTT
clone size: -; D gene: -; V gene: TRBV19; J gene: TRBJ1-6; CDR3 protein: CASSMGGGNSPLHF; CDR3 DNA: TGTGCCAGTAGTATGGGCGGGGGCAATTCACCCCTCCACTTT
clone size: -; D gene: -; V gene: TRBV28; J gene: TRBJ2-7; CDR3 protein: CASRGGMPYEQYF; CDR3 DNA: TGTGCCAGCAGGGGCGGGATGCCCTACGAGCAGTACTTC
clone size: -; D gene: -; V gene: TRBV19; J gene: TRBJ2-7; CDR3 protein: CASSTTVGAYEQYF; CDR3 DNA: TGTGCCAGTAGTACCACAGTCGGGGCCTACGAGCAGTACTTC
clone size: -; D gene: -; V gene: TRBV7-6; J gene: TRBJ2-7; CDR3 protein: CASSLSSTPYEQYF; CDR3 DNA: TGTGCCAGCAGCCTTAGCAGCACCCCCTACGAGCAGTACTTC
clone size: -; D gene: -; V gene: TRBV12-5; J gene: TRBJ2-7; CDR3 protein: CASGLGVPRDEQYF; CDR3 DNA: TGTGCTAGTGGTTTGGGGGTCCCCAGGGACGAGCAGTACTTC
clone size: -; D gene: -; V gene: TRBV4-3; J gene: TRBJ2-4; CDR3 protein: CASSQDVRRANIQYF; CDR3 DNA: TGCGCCAGCAGCCAAGATGTCCGGAGGGCCAACATTCAGTACTTC
clone size: -; D gene: TRBD1; V gene: TRBV25-1; J gene: TRBJ1-2; CDR3 protein: CASSQTGDWGYTF; CDR3 DNA: TGTGCCAGCAGCCAAACAGGGGATTGGGGCTACACCTTC
clone size: -; D gene: TRBD2; V gene: TRBV25-1; J gene: TRBJ2-3; CDR3 protein: CASRGGLETDTQYF; CDR3 DNA: TGTGCCAGCCGAGGGGGACTAGAGACAGATACGCAGTATTTT
clone size: -; D gene: TRBD1; V gene: TRBV6-5; J gene: TRBJ2-7; CDR3 protein: CATSGTVPYEQYF; CDR3 DNA: TGTGCCACTTCCGGGACAGTCCCCTACGAGCAGTACTTC
clone size: -; D gene: -; V gene: TRBV5-4; J gene: TRBJ1-2; CDR3 protein: CASSTGANYGYTF; CDR3 DNA: TGTGCCAGCAGCACCGGGGCTAACTATGGCTACACCTTC
clone size: few; D gene: TRBD2; V gene: TRBV5-4; J gene: TRBJ2-7; CDR3 protein: CASSLAAASGAGEQYF; CDR3 DNA: TGTGCCAGCAGCTTGGCGGCGGCTAGCGGGGCTGGGGAGCAGTACTTC
clone size: -; D gene: TRBD1; V gene: TRBV29-1; J gene: TRBJ1-2; CDR3 protein: CSARGRGRRGYTF; CDR3 DNA: TGCAGCGCCAGGGGGCGAGGTCGGCGAGGCTACACCTTC
clone size: -; D gene: -; V gene: TRBV27; J gene: TRBJ2-7; CDR3 protein: CASSLRLAPDEQYF; CDR3 DNA: TGTGCCAGCAGTTTAAGGCTAGCACCCGACGAGCAGTACTTC
clone size: once; D gene: -; V gene: TRBV7-9; J gene: TRBJ2-2; CDR3 protein: CASSLPDFHPSNTGELFF; CDR3 DNA: TGTGCCAGCAGCTTACCAGATTTCCACCCTTCGAACACCGGGGAGCTGTTTTTT
clone size: -; D gene: -; V gene: TRBV30; J gene: TRBJ1-6; CDR3 protein: CAWTTQGRGGNSPLHF; CDR3 DNA: TGTGCCTGGACTACGCAGGGGCGCGGGGGAAATTCACCCCTCCACTTT
clone size: -; D gene: -; V gene: TRBV4-2; J gene: TRBJ1-2; CDR3 protein: CASSQDQGLGGYTF; CDR3 DNA: TGTGCCAGCAGCCAAGATCAGGGGCTTGGAGGCTACACCTTC
clone size: -; D gene: TRBD1; V gene: TRBV6-1; J gene: TRBJ1-1; CDR3 protein: CASGLGGGDRGAFF; CDR3 DNA: TGTGCCAGCGGGTTGGGCGGGGGAGACAGGGGGGCTTTCTTT
clone size: -; D gene: -; V gene: TRBV15; J gene: TRBJ2-3; CDR3 protein: CATSSVVTSTDTQYF; CDR3 DNA: TGTGCCACCAGCAGCGTCGTGACTAGCACAGATACGCAGTATTTT
clone size: -; D gene: -; V gene: TRBV11-2; J gene: TRBJ2-7; CDR3 protein: CASSSSPSVYEQYF; CDR3 DNA: TGTGCCAGCAGCTCCAGCCCTAGCGTCTACGAGCAGTACTTC
clone size: -; D gene: -; V gene: TRBV27; J gene: TRBJ2-7; CDR3 protein: CASSYKGPPVPYEQYF; CDR3 DNA: TGTGCCAGCAGCTATAAGGGGCCGCCCGTGCCCTACGAGCAGTACTTC
clone size: -; D gene: TRBD2; V gene: TRBV28; J gene: TRBJ2-5; CDR3 protein: CASSRLAGGPETQYF; CDR3 DNA: TGTGCCAGCAGTCGACTAGCGGGAGGGCCGGAGACCCAGTACTTC
clone size: -; D gene: TRBD1; V gene: TRBV28; J gene: TRBJ2-7; CDR3 protein: CASSRPGTGGSF; CDR3 DNA: TGTGCCAGCAGTCGACCCGGGACAGGGGGCAGCTTC
clone size: -; D gene: TRBD1; V gene: TRBV28; J gene: TRBJ2-7; CDR3 protein: CASSLLGQGYEQYF; CDR3 DNA: TGTGCCAGCAGTTTATTAGGACAGGGCTACGAGCAGTACTTC
clone size: -; D gene: -; V gene: TRBV5-1; J gene: TRBJ2-7; CDR3 protein: CASSRGTPSDEQYF; CDR3 DNA: TGCGCCAGCAGCAGGGGTACCCCCTCGGACGAGCAGTACTTC
clone size: -; D gene: TRBD2; V gene: TRBV7-3; J gene: TRBJ2-1; CDR3 protein: CASSFSGSYRNEQFF; CDR3 DNA: TGTGCCAGCAGCTTTAGCGGGAGTTATCGCAATGAGCAGTTCTTC
clone size: -; D gene: -; V gene: TRBV13; J gene: TRBJ2-1; CDR3 protein: CASSLGALSVQFF; CDR3 DNA: TGTGCCAGCAGCTTAGGGGCGTTGAGCGTGCAGTTCTTC
clone size: -; D gene: -; V gene: TRBV9; J gene: TRBJ2-3; CDR3 protein: CASSTRGGSTDTQYF; CDR3 DNA: TGTGCCAGCAGCACCCGTGGCGGGAGCACAGATACGCAGTATTTT
clone size: -; D gene: -; V gene: TRBV7-2; J gene: TRBJ2-7; CDR3 protein: CASSLEALSYEQYF; CDR3 DNA: TGTGCCAGCAGCTTAGAAGCGCTCTCCTACGAGCAGTACTTC
clone size: -; D gene: TRBD1; V gene: TRBV23-1; J gene: TRBJ1-5; CDR3 protein: CASEGRGPQPQHF; CDR3 DNA: TGCGCCAGCGAGGGCAGGGGGCCTCAGCCCCAGCATTTT
clone size: once; D gene: -; V gene: TRBV5-1; J gene: TRBJ1-3; CDR3 protein: CASSPYTSGNTIYF; CDR3 DNA: TGCGCCAGCAGCCCGTACACCTCTGGAAACACCATATATTTT
clone size: -; D gene: -; V gene: TRBV30; J gene: TRBJ1-1; CDR3 protein: CAWSAGNMNTEAFF; CDR3 DNA: TGTGCCTGGAGTGCGGGAAACATGAACACTGAAGCTTTCTTT
clone size: -; D gene: -; V gene: TRBV4-1; J gene: TRBJ2-3; CDR3 protein: CASSQRQPQGWADTQYF; CDR3 DNA: TGCGCCAGCAGCCAACGCCAACCTCAGGGTTGGGCAGATACGCAGTATTTT
clone size: -; D gene: -; V gene: TRBV11-2; J gene: TRBJ2-7; CDR3 protein: CASSFAGTAYEQYF; CDR3 DNA: TGTGCCAGCAGCTTCGCGGGGACGGCCTACGAGCAGTACTTC
clone size: -; D gene: TRBD1; V gene: TRBV30; J gene: TRBJ1-2; CDR3 protein: CAWSGTKAGGSLANYGYTF; CDR3 DNA: TGTGCCTGGAGTGGGACCAAGGCAGGGGGCAGCCTCGCTAACTATGGCTACACCTTC
clone size: -; D gene: TRBD1; V gene: TRBV15; J gene: TRBJ1-5; CDR3 protein: CATSYGIQGDSNQPQHF; CDR3 DNA: TGTGCCACCAGCTATGGGATACAGGGGGATAGCAATCAGCCCCAGCATTTT
clone size: -; D gene: -; V gene: TRBV6-1; J gene: TRBJ1-4; CDR3 protein: CASTFGVLYEKLFF; CDR3 DNA: TGTGCCAGCACCTTCGGAGTCTTATATGAAAAACTGTTTTTT
clone size: once; D gene: -; V gene: TRBV27; J gene: TRBJ1-6; CDR3 protein: CASSPPTGSSYNSPLHF; CDR3 DNA: TGTGCCAGCAGTCCTCCGACAGGAAGCTCCTATAATTCACCCCTCCACTTT
clone size: -; D gene: TRBD2; V gene: TRBV5-4; J gene: TRBJ2-1; CDR3 protein: CASSPGLAANLGEQFF; CDR3 DNA: TGTGCCAGCAGCCCGGGACTAGCGGCGAACTTAGGGGAGCAGTTCTTC
clone size: -; D gene: TRBD1; V gene: TRBV10-2; J gene: TRBJ2-7; CDR3 protein: CASSGGTGGGYEQYF; CDR3 DNA: TGCGCCAGCAGTGGGGGGACAGGGGGGGGCTACGAGCAGTACTTC
clone size: -; D gene: -; V gene: TRBV6-6; J gene: TRBJ2-1; CDR3 protein: CASSYRGHGNEQFF; CDR3 DNA: TGTGCCAGCAGTTACAGGGGTCATGGCAATGAGCAGTTCTTC
clone size: -; D gene: TRBD2; V gene: TRBV10-2; J gene: TRBJ2-5; CDR3 protein: CASSPSLASGGRGETQYF; CDR3 DNA: TGCGCCAGCAGCCCGAGTCTGGCTAGCGGGGGCCGGGGAGAGACCCAGTACTTC